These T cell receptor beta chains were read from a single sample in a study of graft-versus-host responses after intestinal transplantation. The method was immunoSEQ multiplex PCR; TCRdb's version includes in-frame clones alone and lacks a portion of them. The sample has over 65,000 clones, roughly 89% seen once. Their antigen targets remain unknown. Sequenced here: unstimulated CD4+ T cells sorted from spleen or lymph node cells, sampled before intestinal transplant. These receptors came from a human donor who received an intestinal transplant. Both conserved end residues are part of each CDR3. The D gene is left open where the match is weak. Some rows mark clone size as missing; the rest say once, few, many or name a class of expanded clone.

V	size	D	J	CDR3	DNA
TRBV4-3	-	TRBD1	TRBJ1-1	CASSQGQGGVMNTEAFF	TGCGCCAGCAGCCAAGGACAGGGGGGAGTGATGAACACTGAAGCTTTCTTT
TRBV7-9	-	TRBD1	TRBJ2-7	CASSGGQGWHEQYF	TGTGCCAGCAGCGGAGGACAGGGGTGGCACGAGCAGTACTTC
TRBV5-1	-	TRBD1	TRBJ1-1	CASSFGTGGNTEAFF	TGCGCCAGCAGCTTCGGCACAGGGGGGAACACTGAAGCTTTCTTT
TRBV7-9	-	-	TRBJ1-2	CASSLPDTGYGYTF	TGTGCCAGCAGCTTACCTGACACCGGCTATGGCTACACCTTC
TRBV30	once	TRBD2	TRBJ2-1	CAWSVLAGNEQFF	TGTGCCTGGAGTGTACTAGCGGGGAATGAGCAGTTCTTC
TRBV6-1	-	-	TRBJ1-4	CASSEIRSGGGKLFF	TGTGCCAGCAGTGAAATCCGGTCGGGGGGAGGGAAACTGTTTTTT
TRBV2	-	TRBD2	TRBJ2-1	CASSGSSGGIGQFF	TGTGCCAGCAGTGGGTCTAGCGGGGGGATAGGGCAGTTCTTC
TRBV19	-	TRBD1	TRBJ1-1	CASSIAGDRVNTEAFF	TGTGCCAGTAGTATAGCGGGGGACAGGGTGAACACTGAAGCTTTCTTT
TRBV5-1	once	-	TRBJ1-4	CASSLVGAGSNEKLFF	TGCGCCAGCAGCTTGGTCGGCGCAGGGTCTAATGAAAAACTGTTTTTT
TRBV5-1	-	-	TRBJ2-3	CASSMGGVAQYF	TGCGCCAGCAGCATGGGGGGCGTTGCGCAGTATTTT
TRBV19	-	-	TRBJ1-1	CASGATEAFF	TGTGCCAGTGGGGCCACTGAAGCTTTCTTT
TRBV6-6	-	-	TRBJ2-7	CATITGGTGNYEQYF	TGTGCCACCATTACGGGGGGCACTGGGAATTACGAGCAGTACTTC
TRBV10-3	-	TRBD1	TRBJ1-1	CAISEGTGDNTEAFF	TGTGCCATCAGTGAGGGGACAGGGGATAACACTGAAGCTTTCTTT
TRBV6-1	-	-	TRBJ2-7	CASSARQNRAPYEQYF	TGTGCCAGCAGTGCCCGACAGAATAGGGCCCCCTACGAGCAGTACTTC
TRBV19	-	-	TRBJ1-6	CASSIRGDNSPLHF	TGTGCCAGTAGTATACGCGGGGATAATTCACCCCTCCACTTT
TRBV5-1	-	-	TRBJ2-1	CASSLDIFASEQFF	TGCGCCAGCAGCTTGGACATATTTGCCAGTGAGCAGTTCTTC
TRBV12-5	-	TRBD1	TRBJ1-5	CASGPDRGHQPQHF	TGTGCTAGTGGTCCGGACAGGGGGCATCAGCCCCAGCATTTT
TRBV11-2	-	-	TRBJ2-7	CASSLVAQGSPYEQYF	TGTGCCAGCAGCTTAGTGGCCCAGGGAAGTCCCTACGAGCAGTACTTC
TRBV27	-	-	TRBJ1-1	CASSLLGYGVAFF	TGTGCCAGCAGTTTACTCGGGTACGGTGTAGCTTTCTTT
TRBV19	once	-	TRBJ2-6	CASSSSGVQLRLSSGANVLTF	TGTGCCAGTAGTAGCTCAGGGGTCCAGCTGAGACTCAGCTCTGGGGCCAACGTCCTGACTTTC
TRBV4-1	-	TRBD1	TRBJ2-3	CASSPSGTGADTQYF	TGCGCCAGCAGCCCATCCGGGACAGGCGCAGATACGCAGTATTTT
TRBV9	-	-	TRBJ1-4	CASSVATGVSNEKLFF	TGTGCCAGCAGCGTAGCTACCGGGGTCAGTAATGAAAAACTGTTTTTT
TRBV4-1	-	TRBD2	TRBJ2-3	CASSPRGSGGTDTQYF	TGCGCCAGCAGCCCTCGGGGTAGCGGGGGCACAGATACGCAGTATTTT
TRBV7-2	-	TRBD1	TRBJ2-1	CASSFYSAGGLGEQFF	TGTGCCAGCAGCTTTTATTCGGCAGGGGGCCTGGGTGAGCAGTTCTTC
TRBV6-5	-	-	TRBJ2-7	CASSYSRTLREQYF	TGTGCCAGCAGTTACTCTAGAACACTCAGGGAGCAGTACTTC
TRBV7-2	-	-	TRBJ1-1	CASSLVPGQMNTEAFF	TGTGCCAGCAGCTTAGTTCCGGGACAAATGAACACTGAAGCTTTCTTT
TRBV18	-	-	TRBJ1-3	CASSTQGSSGNTIYF	TGTGCCAGCTCCACCCAGGGGAGCTCTGGAAACACCATATATTTT
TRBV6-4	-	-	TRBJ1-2	CATRDSTNYGYTF	TGTGCCACCCGGGACTCTACTAACTATGGCTACACCTTC
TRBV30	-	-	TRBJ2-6	CAWSVAGLGANVLTF	TGTGCCTGGAGTGTGGCAGGGCTTGGGGCCAACGTCCTGACTTTC
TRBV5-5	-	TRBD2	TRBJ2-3	CASSAGLAGDTQYF	TGTGCCAGCAGCGCCGGACTAGCGGGAGATACGCAGTATTTT
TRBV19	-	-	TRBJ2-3	CASSIWGGQDTQYF	TGTGCCAGTAGTATTTGGGGGGGGCAAGATACGCAGTATTTT
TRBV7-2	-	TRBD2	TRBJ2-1	CASSPPGGPYNEQFF	TGTGCCAGCAGCCCCCCGGGGGGGCCGTACAATGAGCAGTTCTTC
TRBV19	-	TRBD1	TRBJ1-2	CASSTSTGAVAYGYTF	TGTGCCAGTAGTACTTCGACAGGGGCGGTAGCCTATGGCTACACCTTC
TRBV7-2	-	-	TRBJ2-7	CASSSGGLPYEQYF	TGTGCCAGCAGCTCCGGGGGGCTCCCCTACGAGCAGTACTTC
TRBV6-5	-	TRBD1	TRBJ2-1	CASSRDRGYNEQFF	TGTGCCAGCAGTCGGGACAGGGGGTACAATGAGCAGTTCTTC
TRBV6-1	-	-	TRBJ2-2	CASSRGNTGELFF	TGTGCCAGCAGTCGGGGGAACACCGGGGAGCTGTTTTTT
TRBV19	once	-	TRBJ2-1	CASSRGLTGPYNEQFF	TGTGCCAGTAGTCGGGGTCTTACGGGCCCCTACAATGAGCAGTTCTTC
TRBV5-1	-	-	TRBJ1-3	CASSSRGSSGNTIYF	TGCGCCAGCAGCTCCCGGGGTAGCTCTGGAAACACCATATATTTT
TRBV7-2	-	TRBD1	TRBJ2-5	CASSPGTAKTQYF	TGTGCCAGCAGCCCGGGGACAGCCAAGACCCAGTACTTC
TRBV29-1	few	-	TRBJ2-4	CSVDFFGHQYF	TGCAGCGTTGATTTTTTTGGACATCAGTACTTC
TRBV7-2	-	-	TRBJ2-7	CASSESRSYEQYF	TGTGCCAGCAGCGAAAGTCGGTCCTACGAGCAGTACTTC
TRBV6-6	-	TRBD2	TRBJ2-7	CASTWASGGNYEQYF	TGTGCCAGCACTTGGGCTAGCGGGGGGAACTACGAGCAGTACTTC
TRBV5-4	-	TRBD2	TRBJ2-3	CASSSSGATDTQYF	TGTGCCAGCAGCTCTAGCGGGGCCACAGATACGCAGTATTTT
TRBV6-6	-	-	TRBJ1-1	CASSRRGEEGEAFF	TGTGCCAGCAGTCGCCGGGGGGAGGAAGGTGAAGCTTTCTTT
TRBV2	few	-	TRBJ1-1	CASSKQGMNTEAFF	TGTGCCAGCAGTAAACAGGGCATGAACACTGAAGCTTTCTTT
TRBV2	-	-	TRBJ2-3	CASRVARTDTQYF	TGTGCCAGCCGGGTAGCTCGTACAGATACGCAGTATTTT
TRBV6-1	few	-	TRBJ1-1	CASSVQVWGMNTEAFF	TGTGCCAGCAGTGTACAGGTATGGGGAATGAACACTGAAGCTTTCTTT
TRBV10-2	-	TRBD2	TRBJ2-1	CASSASGGPYNEQFF	TGCGCCAGCAGTGCCAGCGGGGGACCCTACAATGAGCAGTTCTTC
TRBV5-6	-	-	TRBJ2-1	CASSFKQTRGYNEQFF	TGTGCCAGCAGCTTTAAACAAACGCGGGGATACAATGAGCAGTTCTTC
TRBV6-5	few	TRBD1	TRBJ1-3	CASSQSRDSGNTIYF	TGTGCCAGCAGTCAGTCCCGGGACAGCGGAAACACCATATATTTT